What follows is one TCR beta chain and its context. No antigen is known for it. The V gene lost 0 bases and the J gene lost 2 bases, with 17 bases spanning the gap. The CDR3 loop spans 17 amino acids. CDR1 is SGDLS, CDR2 YYNGEE, per germline. For each subset, genomic DNA was distributed in equal portions over several immunoSEQ plates. Profiled with immunoSEQ multiplex PCR; TCRdb holds only in-frame clones, not every one. Among some 580,000 clones listed, 95% to 98% were seen once. CD8 cells regarded as naive lacked CD45RO, were positively chosen for CCR7, and omitted terminally differentiated effector memory CD45RA+ cells. These data are taken from a study of shared clonotypes between healthy human individuals. Whole-study findings and limits: An anticipated effect of sequencing depth on clonotype sharing among donors was recognized. Clonotype sharing across a few donors was observed for 4% to 5.5% of naive CD4 clonotypes.

The gene calls are TRBV9 and TRBJ1-2; D gene ambiguous. This TCR was recovered from a man aged 25 to 40 in good health. What was sequenced was naive CD8+ T cells sorted from blood. The CDR3 is CASSVAGPESFNYGYTF. CDR3 nucleotide sequence: TGTGCCAGCAGCGTAGCGGGTCCAGAAAGCTTCAACTATGGCTACACCTTC. Full variable domain (rest looked up from reference TRBV9 and TRBJ1-2): DSGVTQTPKHLITATGQRVTLRCSPRSGDLSVYWYQQSLDQGLQFLIQYYNGEERAKGNILERFSAQQFPDLHSELNLSSLELGDSALYFCASSVAGPESFNYGYTFGSGTRLTVV.